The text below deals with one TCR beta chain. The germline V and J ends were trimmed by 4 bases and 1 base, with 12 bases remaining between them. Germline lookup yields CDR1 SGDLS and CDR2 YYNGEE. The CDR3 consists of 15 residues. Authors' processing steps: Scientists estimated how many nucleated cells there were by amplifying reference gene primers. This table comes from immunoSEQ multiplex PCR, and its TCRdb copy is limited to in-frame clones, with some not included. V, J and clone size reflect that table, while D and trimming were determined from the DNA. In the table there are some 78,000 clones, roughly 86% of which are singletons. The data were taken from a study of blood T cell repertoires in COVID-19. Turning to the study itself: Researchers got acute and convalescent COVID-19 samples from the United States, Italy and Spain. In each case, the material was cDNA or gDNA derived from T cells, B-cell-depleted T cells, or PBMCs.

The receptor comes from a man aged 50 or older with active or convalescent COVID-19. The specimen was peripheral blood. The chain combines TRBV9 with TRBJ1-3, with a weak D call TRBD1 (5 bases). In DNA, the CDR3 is TGTGCCAGCAGCCCTCGGGACTTTTCTGGAAACACCATATATTTT. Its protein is CASSPRDFSGNTIYF.